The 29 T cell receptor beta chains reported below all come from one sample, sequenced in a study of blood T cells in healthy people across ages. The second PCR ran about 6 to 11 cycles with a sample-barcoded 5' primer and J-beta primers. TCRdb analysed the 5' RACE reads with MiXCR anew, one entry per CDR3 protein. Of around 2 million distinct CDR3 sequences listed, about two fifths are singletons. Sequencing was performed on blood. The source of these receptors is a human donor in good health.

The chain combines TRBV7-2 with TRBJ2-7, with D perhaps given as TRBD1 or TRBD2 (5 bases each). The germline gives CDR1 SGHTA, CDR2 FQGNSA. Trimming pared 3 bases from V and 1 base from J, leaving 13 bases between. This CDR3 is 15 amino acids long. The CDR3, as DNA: TGTGCCAGCAGCTTTTACCGGGACCCTTCCTACGAGCAGTACTTC. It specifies CASSFYRDPSYEQYF.

CDR3 protein: CASSPDTLTGYEKLFF. The CDR3 DNA is TGTGCCAGCAGCCCCGATACTTTAACAGGGTATGAAAAACTGTTTTTT. This chain links TRBV3-1 with TRBJ1-4; weak D call: TRBD1 (6 bases). In germline, CDR1 is LGHDT, CDR2 YNNKEL (reference sequence). V lost 4 bases and J lost 6, with 18 bases in between. This CDR3 contains 16 residues.

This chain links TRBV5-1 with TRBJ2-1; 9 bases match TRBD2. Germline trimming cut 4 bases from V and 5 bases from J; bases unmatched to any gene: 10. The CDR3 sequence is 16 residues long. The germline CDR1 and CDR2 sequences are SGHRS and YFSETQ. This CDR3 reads CASSPIIAGADNEQFF. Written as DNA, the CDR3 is TGCGCCAGCAGCCCGATAATAGCGGGGGCCGACAATGAGCAGTTCTTC. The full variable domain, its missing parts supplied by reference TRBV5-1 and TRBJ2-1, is KAGVTQTPRYLIKTRGQQVTLSCSPISGHRSVSWYQQTPGQGLQFLFEYFSETQRNKGNFPGRFSGRQFSNSRSEMNVSTLELGDSALYLCASSPIIAGADNEQFFGPGTRLTVL.

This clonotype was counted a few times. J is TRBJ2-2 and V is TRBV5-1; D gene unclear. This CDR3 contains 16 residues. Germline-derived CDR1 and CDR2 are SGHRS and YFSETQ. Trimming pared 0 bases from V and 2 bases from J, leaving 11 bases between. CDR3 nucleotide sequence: TGCGCCAGCAGCTTGGTTGGTGTAGGTAACACCGGGGAGCTGTTTTTT. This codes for CASSLVGVGNTGELFF.

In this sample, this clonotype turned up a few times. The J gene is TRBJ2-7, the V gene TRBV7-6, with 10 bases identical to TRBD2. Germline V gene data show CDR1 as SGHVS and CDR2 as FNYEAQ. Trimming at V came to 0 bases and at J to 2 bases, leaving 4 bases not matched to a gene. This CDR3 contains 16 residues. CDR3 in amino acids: CASSLASGGKTYEQYF. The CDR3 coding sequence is TGTGCCAGCAGCTTAGCTAGCGGGGGGAAGACCTACGAGCAGTACTTC.

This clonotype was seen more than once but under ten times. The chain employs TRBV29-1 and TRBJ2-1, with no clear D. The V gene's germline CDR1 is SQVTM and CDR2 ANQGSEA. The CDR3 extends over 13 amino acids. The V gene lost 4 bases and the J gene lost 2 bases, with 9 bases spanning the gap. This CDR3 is CSVVAATYNEQFF. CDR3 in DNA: TGCAGCGTTGTCGCGGCAACCTACAATGAGCAGTTCTTC.

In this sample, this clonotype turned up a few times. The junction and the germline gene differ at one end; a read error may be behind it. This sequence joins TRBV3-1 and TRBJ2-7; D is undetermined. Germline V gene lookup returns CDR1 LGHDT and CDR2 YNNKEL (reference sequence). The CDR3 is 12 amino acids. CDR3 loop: CASSQQRREQYF. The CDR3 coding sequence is TGTGCCAGTAGCCAACAGCGCCGGGAGCAGTACTTC.

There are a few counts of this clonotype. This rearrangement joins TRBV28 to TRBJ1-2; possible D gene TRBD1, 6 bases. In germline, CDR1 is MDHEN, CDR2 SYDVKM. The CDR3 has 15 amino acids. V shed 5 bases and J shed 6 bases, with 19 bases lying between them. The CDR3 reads CASSLRDTLWDGYTF. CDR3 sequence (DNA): TGTGCCAGCAGTCTACGGGACACCCTATGGGATGGCTACACCTTC.

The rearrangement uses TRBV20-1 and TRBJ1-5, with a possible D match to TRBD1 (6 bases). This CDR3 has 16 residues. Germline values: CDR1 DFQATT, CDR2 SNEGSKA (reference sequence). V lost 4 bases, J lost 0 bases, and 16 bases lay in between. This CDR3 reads CSATRDTPYSNQPQHF. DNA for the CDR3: TGCAGTGCTACTCGGGACACTCCGTATAGCAATCAGCCCCAGCATTTT.

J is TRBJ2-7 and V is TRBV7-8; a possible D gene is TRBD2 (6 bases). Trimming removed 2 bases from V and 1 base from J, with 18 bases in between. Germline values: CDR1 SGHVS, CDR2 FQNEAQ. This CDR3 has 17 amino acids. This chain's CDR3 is CASSLQFSGVGSYEQYF. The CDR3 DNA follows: TGTGCCAGCAGCTTACAATTCTCGGGGGTCGGATCCTACGAGCAGTACTTC.

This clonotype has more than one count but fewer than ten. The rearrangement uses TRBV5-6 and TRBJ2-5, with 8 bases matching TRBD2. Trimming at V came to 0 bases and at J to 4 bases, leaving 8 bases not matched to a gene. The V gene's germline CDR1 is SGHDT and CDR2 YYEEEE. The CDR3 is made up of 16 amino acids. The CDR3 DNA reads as TGTGCCAGCAGCTTGGTTGCGGGGGGAGTAGGAGAGACCCAGTACTTC. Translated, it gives CASSLVAGGVGETQYF.

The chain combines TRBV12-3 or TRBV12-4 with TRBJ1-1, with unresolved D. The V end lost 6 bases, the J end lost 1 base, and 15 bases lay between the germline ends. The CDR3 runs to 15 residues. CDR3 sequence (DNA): TGTGCCAGCAGCCCACGGGTGCTGGAGAACACTGAAGCTTTCTTT. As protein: CASSPRVLENTEAFF.

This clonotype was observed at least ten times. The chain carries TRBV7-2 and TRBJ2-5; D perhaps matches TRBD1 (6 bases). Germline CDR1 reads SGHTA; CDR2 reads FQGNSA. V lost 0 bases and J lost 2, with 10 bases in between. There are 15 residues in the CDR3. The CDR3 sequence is CASSLARTAQETQYF. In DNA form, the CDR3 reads TGTGCCAGCAGCTTAGCCAGGACAGCACAAGAGACCCAGTACTTC. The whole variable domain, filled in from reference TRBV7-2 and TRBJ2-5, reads GAGVSQSPSNKVTEKGKDVELRCDPISGHTALYWYRQSLGQGLEFLIYFQGNSAPDKSGLPSDRFSAERTGGSVSTLTIQRTQQEDSAVYLCASSLARTAQETQYFGPGTRLLVL.

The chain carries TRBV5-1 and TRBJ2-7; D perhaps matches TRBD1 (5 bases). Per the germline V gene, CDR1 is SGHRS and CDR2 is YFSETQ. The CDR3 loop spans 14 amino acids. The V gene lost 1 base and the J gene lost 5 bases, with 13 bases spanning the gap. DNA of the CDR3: TGCGCCAGCAGCTTGTCTGGGGCTTCCCACGAGCAGTACTTC. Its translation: CASSLSGASHEQYF. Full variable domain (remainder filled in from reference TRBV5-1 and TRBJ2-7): KAGVTQTPRYLIKTRGQQVTLSCSPISGHRSVSWYQQTPGQGLQFLFEYFSETQRNKGNFPGRFSGRQFSNSRSEMNVSTLELGDSALYLCASSLSGASHEQYFGPGTRLTVT.

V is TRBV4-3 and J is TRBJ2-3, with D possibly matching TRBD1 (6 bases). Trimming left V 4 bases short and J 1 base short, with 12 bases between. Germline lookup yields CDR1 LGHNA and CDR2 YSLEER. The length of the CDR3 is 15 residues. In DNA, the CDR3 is TGCGCCAGCAGCCCAGAGGGGGTGGGCACAGATACGCAGTATTTT. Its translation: CASSPEGVGTDTQYF.

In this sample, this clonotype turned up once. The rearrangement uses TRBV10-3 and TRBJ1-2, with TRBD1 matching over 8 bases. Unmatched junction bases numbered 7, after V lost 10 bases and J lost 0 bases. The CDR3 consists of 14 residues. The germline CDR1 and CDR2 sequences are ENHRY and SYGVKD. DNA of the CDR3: TGTGCCACCACAGGGGGGTCAGCTAACTATGGCTACACCTTC. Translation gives CATTGGSANYGYTF.

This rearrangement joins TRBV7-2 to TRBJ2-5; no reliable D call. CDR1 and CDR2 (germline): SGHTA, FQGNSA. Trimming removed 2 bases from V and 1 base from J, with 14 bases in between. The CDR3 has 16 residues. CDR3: CASSLLAYHLQETQYF. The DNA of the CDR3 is TGTGCCAGCAGCTTATTGGCCTACCATCTCCAAGAGACCCAGTACTTC. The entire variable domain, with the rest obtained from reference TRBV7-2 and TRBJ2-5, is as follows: GAGVSQSPSNKVTEKGKDVELRCDPISGHTALYWYRQSLGQGLEFLIYFQGNSAPDKSGLPSDRFSAERTGGSVSTLTIQRTQQEDSAVYLCASSLLAYHLQETQYFGPGTRLLVL.

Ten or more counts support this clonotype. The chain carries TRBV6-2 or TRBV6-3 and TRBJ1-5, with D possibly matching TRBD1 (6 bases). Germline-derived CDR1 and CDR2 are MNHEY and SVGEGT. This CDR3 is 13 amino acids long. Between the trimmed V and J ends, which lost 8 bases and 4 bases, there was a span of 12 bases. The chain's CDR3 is CASRRTVNQPQHF. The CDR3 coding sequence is TGTGCCAGCCGAAGGACAGTGAATCAGCCCCAGCATTTT.

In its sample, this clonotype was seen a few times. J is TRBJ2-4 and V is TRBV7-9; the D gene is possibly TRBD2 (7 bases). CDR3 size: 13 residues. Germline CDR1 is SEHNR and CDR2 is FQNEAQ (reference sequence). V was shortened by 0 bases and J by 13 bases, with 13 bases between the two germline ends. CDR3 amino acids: CASSLAQKGGQYF. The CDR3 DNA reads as TGTGCCAGCAGCTTAGCCCAGAAGGGGGGGCAGTACTTC.

Written as DNA, the CDR3 is TGCGCCAGCAGCCAAGCGGCGAGCTCCTACGAGCAGTACGTC. Translating gives CASSQAASSYEQYV. The gene calls are TRBV4-1 and TRBJ2-7; D gene uncertain. The CDR3 totals 14 residues. V was trimmed by 1 base and J by 0 bases, leaving 7 bases between them. In germline, CDR1 is MGHRA, CDR2 YSYEKL.

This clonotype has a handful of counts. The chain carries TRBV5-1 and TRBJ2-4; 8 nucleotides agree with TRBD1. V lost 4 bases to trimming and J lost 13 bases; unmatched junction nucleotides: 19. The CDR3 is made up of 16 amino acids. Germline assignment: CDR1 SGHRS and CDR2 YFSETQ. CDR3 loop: CASSTAGTGTENEQYF. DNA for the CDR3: TGCGCCAGCAGCACTGCCGGGACAGGAACGGAGAATGAGCAGTACTTC.

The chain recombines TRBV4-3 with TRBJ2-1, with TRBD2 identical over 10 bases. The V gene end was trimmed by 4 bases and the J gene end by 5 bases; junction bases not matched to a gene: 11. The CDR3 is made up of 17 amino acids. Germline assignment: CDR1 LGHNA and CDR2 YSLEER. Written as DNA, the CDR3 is TGCGCCAGCAGCCTGCCCGAATCTAGCGGGGGAGACAATGAGCAGTTCTTC. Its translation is CASSLPESSGGDNEQFF.

CDR3 sequence reads: CSARDAGGSDTQYF. The CDR3 DNA reads TGCAGTGCTAGAGACGCGGGAGGCTCAGATACGCAGTATTTT. This chain connects TRBV20-1 to TRBJ2-3; 8 nucleotides align to TRBD2. The ends lost 0 bases at V and 4 bases at J; junction bases unmatched: 3. The CDR3 spans 14 residues. Germline V gene data show CDR1 as DFQATT and CDR2 as SNEGSKA (reference sequence).

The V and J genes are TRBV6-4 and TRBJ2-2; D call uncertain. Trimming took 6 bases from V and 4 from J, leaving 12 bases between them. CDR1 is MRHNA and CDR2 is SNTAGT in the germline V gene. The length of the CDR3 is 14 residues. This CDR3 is CASSFGPSTGELFF. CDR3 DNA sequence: TGTGCCAGCAGCTTCGGACCATCCACCGGGGAGCTGTTTTTT.

DNA of the CDR3: TGTGCCAGCAGCAAACCGATGGACAGGGGGAAGAACGAGCAGTACTTC. Its protein product is CASSKPMDRGKNEQYF. The chain is built from TRBV21-1 and TRBJ2-7; TRBD1 was called by the table and not checked on the DNA. TRBV21-1 is labeled a pseudogene. The CDR3 length is 16 residues.

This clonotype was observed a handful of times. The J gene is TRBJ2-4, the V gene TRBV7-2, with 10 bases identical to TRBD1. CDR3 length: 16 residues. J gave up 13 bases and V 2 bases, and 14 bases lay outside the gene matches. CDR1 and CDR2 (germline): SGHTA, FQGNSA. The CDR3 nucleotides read TGTGCCAGCAGCTTACGGGCCGGGACAGGGGATATAGAGCAGTACTTC. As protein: CASSLRAGTGDIEQYF.

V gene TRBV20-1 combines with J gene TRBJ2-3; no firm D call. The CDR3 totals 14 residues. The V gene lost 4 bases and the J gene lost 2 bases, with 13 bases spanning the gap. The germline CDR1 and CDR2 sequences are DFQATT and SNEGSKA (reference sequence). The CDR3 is CSAKALVFTDTQYF. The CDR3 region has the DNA TGCAGTGCTAAAGCCCTAGTATTCACAGATACGCAGTATTTT.

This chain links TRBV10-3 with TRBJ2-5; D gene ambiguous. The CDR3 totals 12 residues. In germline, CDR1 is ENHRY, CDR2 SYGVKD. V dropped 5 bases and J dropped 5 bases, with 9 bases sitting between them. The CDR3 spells CAISQDGETQYF. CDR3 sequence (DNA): TGTGCCATCAGTCAGGACGGGGAGACCCAGTACTTC.

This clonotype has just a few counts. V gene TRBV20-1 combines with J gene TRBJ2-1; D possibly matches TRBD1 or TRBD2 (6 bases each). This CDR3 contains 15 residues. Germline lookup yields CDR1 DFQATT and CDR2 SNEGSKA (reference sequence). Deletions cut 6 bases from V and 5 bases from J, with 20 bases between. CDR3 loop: CSARDGGGLDNEQFF. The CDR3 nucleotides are TGCAGTGCCCGAGACGGGGGCGGTCTTGACAATGAGCAGTTCTTC.